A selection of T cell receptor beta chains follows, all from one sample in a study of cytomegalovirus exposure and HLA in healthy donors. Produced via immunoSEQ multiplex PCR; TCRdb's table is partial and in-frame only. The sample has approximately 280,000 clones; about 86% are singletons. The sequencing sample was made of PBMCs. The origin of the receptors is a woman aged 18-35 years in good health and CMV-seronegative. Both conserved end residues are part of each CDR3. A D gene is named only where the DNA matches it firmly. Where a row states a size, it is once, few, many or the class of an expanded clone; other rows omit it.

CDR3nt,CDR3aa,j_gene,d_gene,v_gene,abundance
TGTGCCAGCAGGATAAACAGGGAAGGAAACACCATATATTTT,CASRINREGNTIYF,TRBJ1-3,.,TRBV5-6,.
TGTGCCAGCAGCTTAGGGTCGGCAGGGGGTAATTCACCCCTCCACTTT,CASSLGSAGGNSPLHF,TRBJ1-6,TRBD1,TRBV11-2,.
TGTGCCAGCACCACGGAGCATTATAATTCACCCCTCCACTTT,CASTTEHYNSPLHF,TRBJ1-6,.,TRBV27,.
TGTGCCAGCAGCAATTCCGGGACTAGCGGACGCTACGAGCAGTACTTC,CASSNSGTSGRYEQYF,TRBJ2-7,TRBD2,TRBV9,.
TGCAGCGTCGGAAAGACAGGGTCGAACACTGAAGCTTTCTTT,CSVGKTGSNTEAFF,TRBJ1-1,TRBD1,TRBV29-1,.
TGTGCCAGTTCCCCACTAGCGGGGCCTACCTCCTACGAGCAGTACTTC,CASSPLAGPTSYEQYF,TRBJ2-7,TRBD2,TRBV9,.
TGTGCCAGCAGTGTAACAAGACAGGCCCCTCTTTCCTACGAGCAGTACTTC,CASSVTRQAPLSYEQYF,TRBJ2-7,.,TRBV27,once
TGTGCCAGCAGTGAACGGGGCAATCAGCCCCAGCATTTT,CASSERGNQPQHF,TRBJ1-5,.,TRBV6-1,.
TGCGCCAGCAGCCAAGGTACCACTAACACCGGGGAGCTGTTTTTT,CASSQGTTNTGELFF,TRBJ2-2,.,TRBV4-3,.
TGTGCCAGCAGCCTCCGCCTAACACAGGGTCCCGGTTCGGCGGGCTACACCTTC,CASSLRLTQGPGSAGYTF,TRBJ1-2,.,TRBV4-2,.
TGTGCCAGCAGCTTTGGACAGGGAGGGCTCTACGAGCAGTACTTC,CASSFGQGGLYEQYF,TRBJ2-7,.,TRBV5-4,.
TGTGCCAGTACGAGGACAGGGGAACTGAACACTGAAGCTTTCTTT,CASTRTGELNTEAFF,TRBJ1-1,TRBD1,TRBV19,.
TGTGCCTGGAGTCCCCCGACAGGGGGGTCCTATAATTCACCCCTCCACTTT,CAWSPPTGGSYNSPLHF,TRBJ1-6,TRBD1,TRBV30,.
TGTGCCTGGACAAAACAGGGTTCGAACACTGAAGCTTTCTTT,CAWTKQGSNTEAFF,TRBJ1-1,.,TRBV30,.
TGCAGCGTTGCTCTGGTGGCTGGCCCGTGGGGCTACACCTTC,CSVALVAGPWGYTF,TRBJ1-2,.,TRBV29-1,.
TGTGCCAGCAGCTTGGGGATAGGGGGTCGGCCAAATCAGCCCCAGCATTTT,CASSLGIGGRPNQPQHF,TRBJ1-5,.,TRBV5-6,.
TGTGCCAGCAGTGACTGGGGACTAGCGTCCTACAATGAGCAGTTCTTC,CASSDWGLASYNEQFF,TRBJ2-1,TRBD2,TRBV6-1,.
TGTGCCAGCAGCGCGAGAGGGGGAAGTTACGAGCAGTACTTC,CASSARGGSYEQYF,TRBJ2-7,.,TRBV7-9,.
TGTGCCACCAGCAGACCAAGGGAGGGATTTTCCACCGGGGAGCTGTTTTTT,CATSRPREGFSTGELFF,TRBJ2-2,TRBD2,TRBV15,.
TGCGCCAGCAGCCAAGATATTGAGGGCCGCGGCTACACCTTC,CASSQDIEGRGYTF,TRBJ1-2,.,TRBV4-3,few
TGCGCCAGCAGCGGAGTATACAGGGATGGCTACACCTTC,CASSGVYRDGYTF,TRBJ1-2,.,TRBV5-1,.
TGCGCCAGCAGCTCCCGACAGGGAGATGGCTACACCTTC,CASSSRQGDGYTF,TRBJ1-2,TRBD1,TRBV5-1,.
TGTGCCAGCAGTTCCCTCGCGAACAGGGTTCGGGACGAGCAGTACTTC,CASSSLANRVRDEQYF,TRBJ2-7,.,TRBV6-6,.
TGTGCCTGGAGTCCCCAGGGGGCCAACGTCCTGACTTTC,CAWSPQGANVLTF,TRBJ2-6,.,TRBV30,.
TGTGCCAGCAGCTTAACCCAGCGGGGGGGCCCCTACAATGAGCAGTTCTTC,CASSLTQRGGPYNEQFF,TRBJ2-1,TRBD2,TRBV11-3,.
TGTGCCAGTAGTATCCGGGACAGCGGAGAAGGAGACACTGAAGCTTTCTTT,CASSIRDSGEGDTEAFF,TRBJ1-1,TRBD1,TRBV19,.
TGTGCCAGCAGTCTGGGACTGAAAACCTACGAGCAGTACTTC,CASSLGLKTYEQYF,TRBJ2-7,.,TRBV27,.
TGTGCCAGCAGCTTAGAGGGCTGGGGAGCTAATGAAAAACTGTTTTTT,CASSLEGWGANEKLFF,TRBJ1-4,.,TRBV7-9,.
TGTGCCAGCAGAGCCGGGACAGAGTTCGCCGGGGAGCTGTTTTTT,CASRAGTEFAGELFF,TRBJ2-2,TRBD1,TRBV6-1,.
TGTGCCAGCAGCTGGGAATGGACAGTGAACACTGAAGCTTTCTTT,CASSWEWTVNTEAFF,TRBJ1-1,.,TRBV11-2,.
TGTGCCAGCAGCTTAACTAGCTTTTCCACAGATACGCAGTATTTT,CASSLTSFSTDTQYF,TRBJ2-3,.,TRBV7-2,.
TGTGCCAGCAGCCCATACCCCTCTAGCGGGGGGGGTTTGACGCAGTATTTT,CASSPYPSSGGGLTQYF,TRBJ2-3,TRBD2,TRBV6-4,.
TGTGCCAGCAGCTTAGTTAGGGGCCCTGAAGCTTTCTTT,CASSLVRGPEAFF,TRBJ1-1,.,TRBV11-2,.
TGCGCCAGCAGCTCTCTTGGGGGCGGTTCGAATAATTCACCCCTCCACTTT,CASSSLGGGSNNSPLHF,TRBJ1-6,.,TRBV5-1,.
TGTGCCAGCCGAAGCGCGGGGGACGAGCAGTACTTC,CASRSAGDEQYF,TRBJ2-7,TRBD2,TRBV6-5,.